These T cell receptor beta chains were read from a single sample in a study of human versus mouse CDR3 diversity and MHC coevolution. Some clones are missing from TCRdb's copy, which holds only in-frame ones; the method was immunoSEQ multiplex PCR. The table lists tens of thousands of clones, around 93% of them singletons. The sequenced sample was naive CD4+ T cells from blood. These receptors all stem from a person aged 30 to 70 in good health. The CDR3 runs from the conserved cysteine through the conserved F or W. A D gene is named only where the DNA matches it firmly. Size is omitted from some rows. Given values are once, few, many or a class for expanded clones.

j_call,d_call,clone_size,v_call,cdr3_nt,cdr3_aa
TRBJ1-2,-,-,TRBV6-1,TGTGCCAGCAGTGTAGAGACCGCAGGAAACTATGGCTACACCTTC,CASSVETAGNYGYTF
TRBJ1-1,-,-,TRBV7-9,TGTGCCAGCAGCTTAGGGACAGAGACTCCTGAAGCTTTCTTT,CASSLGTETPEAFF
TRBJ1-4,TRBD1,-,TRBV11-2,TGTGCCAGCAGCCCACGGACAGGGGAAGGGAAGGCAACTAATGAAAAACTGTTTTTT,CASSPRTGEGKATNEKLFF
TRBJ2-7,-,-,TRBV7-8,TGTGCCAGCAGCCCAGAGGCGGGGAGGTACGAGCAGTACTTC,CASSPEAGRYEQYF
TRBJ1-4,TRBD1,-,TRBV7-9,TGTGCCAGCACGCTTGGACAGGGCCGGAATGAAAAACTGTTTTTT,CASTLGQGRNEKLFF
TRBJ1-1,TRBD1,-,TRBV29-1,TGCAGCGTGGCTCGGACAGGGATCGGCACTGAAGCTTTCTTT,CSVARTGIGTEAFF
TRBJ2-7,-,-,TRBV2,TGTGCCAGCAGTGAAGGGGTCGGCGGCTACGAGCAGTACTTC,CASSEGVGGYEQYF
TRBJ2-7,TRBD1,-,TRBV25-1,TGTGCCAGCAGTTTGACAGGGGTTGGGCAGTACTTC,CASSLTGVGQYF
TRBJ1-5,-,-,TRBV25-1,TGTGCCAGGGACAGATATAATAGCAATCAGCCCCAGCATTTT,CARDRYNSNQPQHF
TRBJ2-2,-,-,TRBV7-9,TGTGCCAGCAGCTTCGGGACACAAAACACCGGGGAGCTGTTTTTT,CASSFGTQNTGELFF
TRBJ2-1,TRBD2,once,TRBV6-5,TGTGCCAGCAGTTACGGGCGGGAGGGCCCCCATGAGCAGTTCTTC,CASSYGREGPHEQFF
TRBJ1-2,-,-,TRBV15,TGTGCCACCAGCAGAGATCTAAGTAGAGCTAACTATGGCTACACCTTC,CATSRDLSRANYGYTF
TRBJ2-1,TRBD2,-,TRBV10-3,TGTGCCATCAGTGAGAGTAGCGGGGGGGTAATGGGCAATGAGCAGTTCTTC,CAISESSGGVMGNEQFF
TRBJ2-1,TRBD1,-,TRBV5-1,TGCGCCAGCAGGCTTTTTCGGACAGGGGTCAACGATGAGCAGTTCTTC,CASRLFRTGVNDEQFF
TRBJ2-7,TRBD2,-,TRBV6-5,TGTGCCAGCAGTTATGGCGGGAGTCCCGACGAGCAGTACTTC,CASSYGGSPDEQYF
TRBJ2-5,TRBD1,-,TRBV5-4,TGTGCCAGCAGCTCGACAGGGGGAGGTCCTCAAGAGACCCAGTACTTC,CASSSTGGGPQETQYF
TRBJ1-3,-,-,TRBV7-3,TGTGCCAGCAGCGCCCATACAGGGTCTGGAAACACCATATATTTT,CASSAHTGSGNTIYF
TRBJ2-3,TRBD2,-,TRBV7-3,TGTGCCAGCAGCTCGGGGGGGCCGAGCACAGATACGCAGTATTTT,CASSSGGPSTDTQYF
TRBJ2-5,TRBD1,-,TRBV5-4,TGTGCCAGCAGCTTGGATGGGACAGGGGGTCAAGAGACCCAGTACTTC,CASSLDGTGGQETQYF
TRBJ2-7,-,-,TRBV6-5,TGTGCCAGCAGTTACTCAGCCAGGATCTCCTACGAGCAGTACTTC,CASSYSARISYEQYF
TRBJ1-5,-,-,TRBV28,TGTGCCAGCAGTTTGGGGGGTAACAATCAGCCCCAGCATTTT,CASSLGGNNQPQHF
TRBJ1-1,-,-,TRBV5-4,TGTGCCAGCAGCACCCCCCAGACAGGGAACACTGAAGCTTTCTTT,CASSTPQTGNTEAFF
TRBJ2-7,-,-,TRBV12-2,TGTGCAAGTCGCGCAAGGTTCGGGGGATGCCCCTACGAGCAGTACTTC,CASRARFGGCPYEQYF
TRBJ2-7,TRBD2,-,TRBV7-6,TGTGCCAGCAGCTTAGGCGTCGGGGGGGCCTACGAGCAGTACTTC,CASSLGVGGAYEQYF
TRBJ2-7,-,-,TRBV27,TGTGCCAGCAGTTTAGCGGGAACCGCGTGGGTCGAGCAGTACTTC,CASSLAGTAWVEQYF
TRBJ2-3,TRBD1,-,TRBV7-9,TGTGCCAGCAGCCGGGGGACAGGGGGCATTCCGCAAACAGATACGCAGTATTTT,CASSRGTGGIPQTDTQYF
TRBJ1-6,-,-,TRBV10-3,TGTGCCACCGCGTCGGACAAGAATTCACCCCTCCACTTT,CATASDKNSPLHF